Given below is one T cell receptor (beta chain) in context. Its specificity is not known. The germline V and J ends were trimmed by 6 bases and 6 bases, with 8 bases remaining between them. Germline values: CDR1 MNHEY, CDR2 SVGAGI. The CDR3 totals 12 residues. These data originate in a study of identical twins. Study results and limitations: Partial confounding of zero-insertion analyses by invariant MAIT and iNKT cells was possible.

TCRdb independently ran MiXCR on the 5' RACE reads; one entry per CDR3 protein. The data show 400,000 to 600,000 distinct CDR3 sequences, about a fifth seen once. These data were also filed under a second study, of yellow fever vaccine responses in identical twins.

The sequenced sample consisted of CD4+ T cells sorted from blood. This chain links TRBV6-5 with TRBJ2-2; no clear D gene. The origin of this receptor is a young woman in good health. CDR3 sequence: CASRPFPGELFF. The CDR3 DNA follows: TGTGCCAGCAGACCTTTTCCCGGGGAGCTGTTTTTT.